This TCR beta chain was identified during a study of cytomegalovirus exposure and HLA in healthy donors. With 60 Vbeta and 13 Jbeta primers, the PCR was carried out. Method: immunoSEQ multiplex PCR; TCRdb's copy keeps in-frame clones and lacks some. There are over 100,000 clones in the sample; approximately 82% occur only once, and about 2.7% lies in the top ten. This CDR3 is built from 14 residues. The germline V gene has CDR1 LNHDA and CDR2 SQIVND (reference sequence). Trimming took 6 bases from V and 5 from J, leaving 16 bases between them. The sample holds one count of this clone. The receptor was derived from a young woman in good health and CMV-seropositive. This chain links TRBV19 with TRBJ1-1; D is unclear. The material sequenced was PBMCs. CDR3 coding DNA: TGTGCCAGTAGCCCAAAGGGAGTAGGGACTGAAGCTTTCTTT. Translation: CASSPKGVGTEAFF.